These 21 T cell receptor beta chains share one sample of origin, sequenced in a study of Ad26.COV2.S vaccination and SARS-CoV-2 variants. The sample's treatment: about 20 received Ad26.COV2.S at low or high dose, single or two shots; 5 received placebo; per-sample allocation not given. Samples analyzed were those drawn on day 63 after the first vaccine or placebo injection. Assay used: immunoSEQ multiplex PCR; TCRdb lists only in-frame clones, some missing. The data contain about 420,000 clones, more than 75% of them singletons. The specimen comprised peripheral blood, sampled in a trial of Ad26.COV2.S vaccine versus placebo. The receptors shown here come from a person aged 18-60 years who received the Ad26.COV2.S COVID-19 vaccine or a placebo.

The chain links TRBV4-2 to TRBJ1-6, with D maybe TRBD1 (5 bases). V lost 6 bases to trimming and J lost 5 bases, with 20 bases between them. The length of the CDR3 is 17 residues. Germline V gene data show CDR1 as LGHNA and CDR2 as YNFKEQ. The CDR3 sequence is CASSRTSQGPNNSPLHF. CDR3 coding DNA: TGTGCCAGCAGTCGCACTAGTCAGGGACCTAATAATTCACCCCTCCACTTT.

This chain uses TRBV7-8 with TRBJ2-5; 9 nucleotides align to TRBD1. V lost 5 bases, J lost 3 bases, and 7 bases stayed unmatched. CDR1 and CDR2 from the germline V gene are SGHVS and FQNEAQ. The CDR3 runs 15 residues. CDR3 sequence reads: CASSPRDRAEETQYF. CDR3 DNA sequence: TGTGCCAGCAGCCCCCGGGACAGGGCTGAAGAGACCCAGTACTTC.

The rearrangement joins TRBV4-1 to TRBJ1-2; 8 positions match TRBD1. The CDR3 loop spans 18 amino acids. The V gene's germline CDR1 is MGHRA and CDR2 YSYEKL. With V trimmed by 4 bases and J by 7 bases, 20 bases remained unmatched. CDR3 protein: CASSPPPIRTGPWSGYTF. The CDR3 nucleotides are TGCGCCAGCAGCCCCCCACCGATTAGGACAGGGCCTTGGAGTGGCTACACCTTC.

The chain has TRBV2 and TRBJ1-5; 11 bases are a match to TRBD1. The CDR3 runs 15 residues. V was pared by 6 bases and J by 4 bases, with 5 bases of the junction left unmatched. Germline assignment: CDR1 SNHLY and CDR2 FYNNEI. The CDR3 is CASSRDRGYNQPQHF. The CDR3 bases are TGTGCCAGCAGCCGGGACAGGGGGTATAATCAGCCCCAGCATTTT.

The chain employs TRBV28 and TRBJ1-5, with D uncertain. V was pared by 2 bases and J by 2 bases, with 7 bases between. This CDR3 spans 14 amino acids. Germline CDR1 and CDR2: MDHEN and SYDVKM. The CDR3 DNA reads TGTGCCAGCAGTTTAATGGGAGGCAATCAGCCCCAGCATTTT. It encodes CASSLMGGNQPQHF.

The chain combines TRBV6-5 with TRBJ1-6, with 10 positions matching TRBD1. Per germline, CDR1 MNHEY and CDR2 SVGAGI. Trimming cost V 6 bases and J 8 bases; bases outside gene matches: 4. This CDR3 contains 14 residues. The CDR3 sequence: CASSNGQGDSPLHF. CDR3 bases: TGTGCCAGCAGCAACGGACAGGGGGATTCACCCCTCCACTTT.

The chain has TRBV7-2 and TRBJ2-5; TRBD2 agrees at 12 bases. The V and J ends lost 5 bases and 0 bases, in that order; junction bases with no gene match: 10. The length of the CDR3 is 18 residues. Germline V gives CDR1 SGHTA, CDR2 FQGNSA. CDR3 sequence reads: CASSKGASGGAYQETQYF. DNA for the CDR3: TGTGCCAGCAGCAAAGGGGCTAGCGGGGGGGCCTACCAAGAGACCCAGTACTTC.

The V and J genes are TRBV9 and TRBJ2-3, with D unresolved. Trimming took 2 bases from V and 2 from J, leaving 12 bases between them. The CDR3 runs 15 residues. Germline lookup yields CDR1 SGDLS and CDR2 YYNGEE. The CDR3 coding sequence is TGTGCCAGCAGCGTTTACGGCGGTCACACAGATACGCAGTATTTT. It encodes CASSVYGGHTDTQYF. Using reference TRBV9 and TRBJ2-3 for the parts outside the CDR3, the full variable domain is DSGVTQTPKHLITATGQRVTLRCSPRSGDLSVYWYQQSLDQGLQFLIQYYNGEERAKGNILERFSAQQFPDLHSELNLSSLELGDSALYFCASSVYGGHTDTQYFGPGTRLTVL.

The genes are TRBV21-1 and TRBJ1-2. TRBV21-1 is classified as a pseudogene. CDR3 length: 11 residues. CDR3 residues: CATISDYGYTF. CDR3 nucleotides: TGTGCCACCATCTCCGACTATGGCTACACCTTC.

On this clone itself: Relative to the germline gene, one junction end is altered; a read error may explain this. V usage is TRBV2 and J usage is TRBJ2-3; the D gene could be TRBD1 or TRBD2 (6 bases each). Germline V lookup: CDR1 SNHLY, CDR2 FYNNEI. The CDR3 loop spans 11 amino acids. The DNA for the CDR3 is TGTGCCAGCAGTGAGTGGGGGGCCCCCCTTTTT. This gives the protein CASSEWGAPLF.

The CDR3 sequence: CASRPRSGGPDYTQYF. As DNA, the CDR3 is TGTGCCAGCCGACCAAGGAGCGGGGGGCCTGACTATACGCAGTATTTT. The chain uses TRBV27 and TRBJ2-3; 9 bases agree with TRBD2. Germline values: CDR1 MNHEY, CDR2 SMNVEV (reference sequence). With 8 bases clipped from V and 7 bases from J, the junction kept 16 bases outside the gene matches. CDR3 size: 16 residues.

This clone was found once. The chain employs TRBV7-9 and TRBJ2-3; a weak D match, TRBD1 (6 bases). The CDR3 loop spans 17 amino acids. Trimming pared 5 bases from V and 2 bases from J, leaving 20 bases between. Germline-derived CDR1 and CDR2 are SEHNR and FQNEAQ (reference sequence). CDR3 sequence (DNA): TGTGCCAGCAGCCTAACGATAGCAGGGGATAACACAGATACGCAGTATTTT. Translated: CASSLTIAGDNTDTQYF.

This chain links TRBV9 with TRBJ2-5, with a tentative D call TRBD1 (6 bases). This CDR3 is built from 14 residues. Germline assignment: CDR1 SGDLS and CDR2 YYNGEE. Trimming shortened V by 0 bases and J by 5 bases, and 11 bases separated the two germline ends. The CDR3 DNA reads TGTGCCAGCAGCGTAGCAGGGGACCGGGAGACCCAGTACTTC. Protein sequence: CASSVAGDRETQYF.

The rearrangement joins TRBV2 to TRBJ2-7; D tentatively reads TRBD1 or TRBD2 (5 bases each). The CDR3 covers 14 residues. Germline lookup yields CDR1 SNHLY and CDR2 FYNNEI. V was cut by 6 bases and J by 9 bases, with 21 bases left in between. Here the CDR3 DNA reads TGTGCCAGCAGCACGCAGGGATTCGGACTCGGGCAGTACTTC. Protein sequence: CASSTQGFGLGQYF.

The sample holds one count of this clone. This chain uses TRBV19 with TRBJ1-3; 9 positions agree with TRBD1. The CDR3 extends over 15 amino acids. J lost 4 bases, V lost 9 bases, and 10 bases had no gene match. Germline lookup yields CDR1 LNHDA and CDR2 SQIVND (reference sequence). The CDR3 is CASSEQGALGNTIYF. Here the CDR3 DNA reads TGTGCCAGCAGCGAACAGGGGGCTCTCGGAAACACCATATATTTT.

This chain uses TRBV5-1 with TRBJ2-2; unclear D gene. With 1 base removed from V and 1 base from J, the gap between germline ends came to 5 bases. The CDR3 extends over 14 amino acids. Germline lookup yields CDR1 SGHRS and CDR2 YFSETQ. CDR3 region: CASSLSMNTGELFF. The CDR3 DNA is TGCGCCAGCAGCTTGTCTATGAACACCGGGGAGCTGTTTTTT.

The chain employs TRBV6-6 and TRBJ2-1; TRBD1 matches 7 bases. V shed 4 bases, J shed 1 base, and the junction held 4 bases outside the gene matches. The CDR3 is 15 residues long. CDR1 MNHNY and CDR2 SVGAGI come from the germline V gene (reference sequence). CDR3 sequence: CASSFRTGSYNEQFF. The DNA of the CDR3 is TGTGCCAGCAGTTTTCGGACAGGATCCTACAATGAGCAGTTCTTC.

The CDR3 loop reads CASSYTAATLRGFAKNIQYF. The CDR3 region has the DNA TGTGCCAGCAGTTACACCGCCGCGACCTTGCGGGGTTTTGCCAAAAACATTCAGTACTTC. The chain is built from TRBV6-2 or TRBV6-3 and TRBJ2-4; weak D call: TRBD2 (6 bases). With 2 bases removed from V and 1 base from J, the gap between germline ends came to 24 bases. Germline lookup yields CDR1 MNHEY and CDR2 SVGEGT. The CDR3 spans 20 residues.

V gene TRBV7-9 combines with J gene TRBJ2-5; D remains unclear. The CDR3 contains 15 residues. V was shortened by 5 bases and J by 1 base, with 14 bases between the two germline ends. Germline V gene lookup returns CDR1 SEHNR and CDR2 FQNEAQ (reference sequence). CDR3 coding DNA: TGTGCCAGCAGCCCGAGTGACCTCTTCCAAGAGACCCAGTACTTC. The encoded protein is CASSPSDLFQETQYF.

The V gene is TRBV10-3, the J gene TRBJ2-1; 12 bases are a match to TRBD1. V gave up 4 bases and J gave up 7 bases; unmatched junction bases: 5. This CDR3 spans 15 amino acids. In germline, CDR1 is ENHRY, CDR2 SYGVKD. The CDR3 coding sequence is TGTGCCATCAGTGTGGGACAGGGGGCGGGAAATGAGCAGTTCTTC. This codes for CAISVGQGAGNEQFF.

In its sample, this clone was seen once. This chain uses TRBV2 with TRBJ2-5; 9 positions match TRBD2. Germline CDR1 is SNHLY and CDR2 is FYNNEI. The CDR3 runs to 14 residues. V shed 7 bases, J shed 5 bases, and the junction held 8 bases outside the gene matches. The DNA for the CDR3 is TGTGCCAGCAATCGGGCGGGGGGGCCGGAGACCCAGTACTTC. Translated, it gives CASNRAGGPETQYF.